This T cell receptor (beta chain) was recovered during a study of T cell responses to AZD1222 COVID-19 vaccine. Overall study context: Analysis merged second doses at about 4 or about 12 weeks.

This CDR3 contains 13 residues. V lost 5 bases and J lost 6, with 10 bases in between. For this clone: Its specificity is not known.

General observations from the study: Increases in Spike-specific TCR breadth and depth were seen after two AZD1222 doses.

Clones were read by immunoSEQ multiplex PCR, and TCRdb kept only the in-frame ones, dropping some. The repertoire consists of about 150,000 clones, with over 75% occurring once and the leading ten covering about 2.6%. The chain has TRBV12-3 or TRBV12-4 and TRBJ2-2; unclear D gene. The sample consisted of peripheral blood, taken on day 0 of AZD1222 vaccination. The TCR comes from an adult in good health. The CDR3 reads CASSLDRPGELFF. The CDR3 DNA sequence: TGTGCCAGCAGTCTAGACCGACCCGGGGAGCTGTTTTTT.